This is a list of T cell receptor beta chains from one sample in a study of blood T cell repertoires in COVID-19. Profiled with immunoSEQ multiplex PCR; TCRdb holds only in-frame clones, not every one. Counted here are about 71,000 clones, approximately 92% occurring once; the ten biggest clones make up 2.7%. Sequenced sample: peripheral blood. The receptors were gathered from a man between 45 and 60 years old with acute or convalescent COVID-19. Both conserved end residues are trimmed from each CDR3.

>TRBV19|TRBJ1-2
ARQDKLCT
>TRBV18|TRBJ2-3
ASSRLAGGRDTDTQY
>TRBV18|TRBJ2-1
ASSPRGRGQSNEQF
>TRBV6-4|TRBJ2-1
ASSDSKRSSYNEQF
>TRBV5-1|TRBJ2-3
ASSLGTSGFTDTQY
>TRBV13|TRBJ2-3
ASSATGTPDTQY
>TRBV7-9|TRBJ1-2
ASSLALGGSYGYT
>TRBV28|TRBJ1-5
ASSFGADQPQH
>TRBV11-3|TRBJ2-1
ASSPRDGRYNEQF
>TRBV15|TRBJ2-1
ATSKGRGADYNEQF
>TRBV4-1|TRBJ1-1
ASSQDGDTGAEAF
>TRBV30|TRBJ1-1
AWSVSPDRATEAF
>TRBV4-2|TRBJ2-3
ASSQVGTSGRSTDTQY
>TRBV5-1|TRBJ2-1
ASSWTSGSSYNEQF
>TRBV29-1|TRBJ2-1
SVTFVEGPLLYEQF
>TRBV4-3|TRBJ2-1
ASSQEVGDWNYNEQF
>TRBV27|TRBJ2-7
ASSFRTGSYEQY
>TRBV5-6|TRBJ1-1
ASSSPGQGNTEAF
>TRBV6-5|TRBJ1-5
ASSLDRGGNQPQH
>TRBV29-1|TRBJ2-1
SVVLGDGNEQF
>TRBV6-5|TRBJ1-4
ASSNRELF
>TRBV28|TRBJ2-3
ASSLSGRTGDTQY
>TRBV5-5|TRBJ1-2
ASSLVPTPNYGYT
>TRBV4-3|TRBJ2-1
ASSRRTGYNEQF
>TRBV5-4|TRBJ1-1
ASSYAGEGAF
>TRBV11-2|TRBJ1-5
ASSLTVSNQPQH
>TRBV30|TRBJ1-2
AWGRNRGLEGYT
>TRBV19|TRBJ2-2
ASSIGSSGRTGELF
>TRBV5-1|TRBJ1-6
ASSMTGGLSSPLH
>TRBV18|TRBJ2-6
ASSPEAGYTGANVLT
>TRBV9|TRBJ2-7
ASGPGSSYEQY
>TRBV6-2/TRBV6-3|TRBJ2-3
ASSYMGLAGGLTDTQY
>TRBV6-1|TRBJ1-2
ASSDLGTGGNF
>TRBV6-4|TRBJ2-2
ASSEGLAGESGELF
>TRBV5-8|TRBJ2-2
ASSLGLTSGRAAGELF
>TRBV6-4|TRBJ2-7
ATSWGREGIEQY
>TRBV5-5|TRBJ2-2
ASSLAPAGPDRELF
>TRBV7-9|TRBJ1-5
ASSLGLYQPQH
>TRBV30|TRBJ2-1
ACPSGTSGVEQF
>TRBV9|TRBJ1-3
ASSVSAGGGTGNTIY
>TRBV9|TRBJ1-4
ASSRSGGSGEKLF
>TRBV28|TRBJ1-2
ASKPYVYPGYT
>TRBV24-1|TRBJ2-3
ATSDFWTSGSTDTQY
>TRBV2|TRBJ1-5
ASTDWEGQPQH
>TRBV6-5|TRBJ2-1
ASLAGNEQF
>TRBV7-2|TRBJ1-2
ASSFHRGLGGYT
>TRBV14|TRBJ1-1
ASSHPTDEAF
>TRBV9|TRBJ1-1
ASSAGGQSNTEAF
>TRBV4-1|TRBJ2-5
ASSQDRQNSQETQY
>TRBV11-3|TRBJ2-1
ASSTTASSYNEQF
>TRBV27|TRBJ2-7
ASSLVSSGPYEQY
>TRBV2|TRBJ1-5
ASGGEGINQPQH
>TRBV4-2|TRBJ1-1
ASSQVGQGPEAF
>TRBV4-1|TRBJ1-2
ASSALTTGDGYT
>TRBV4-1|TRBJ2-2
ASSQPRDFNTGELF